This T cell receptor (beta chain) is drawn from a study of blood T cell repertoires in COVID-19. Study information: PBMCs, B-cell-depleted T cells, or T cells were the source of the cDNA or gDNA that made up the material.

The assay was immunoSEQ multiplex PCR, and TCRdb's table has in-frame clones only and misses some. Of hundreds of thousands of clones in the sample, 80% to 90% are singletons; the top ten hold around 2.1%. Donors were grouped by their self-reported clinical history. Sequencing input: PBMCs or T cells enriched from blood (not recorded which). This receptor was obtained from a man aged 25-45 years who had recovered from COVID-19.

The CDR3 sequence: CASLRGASKNIQYF. As DNA, the CDR3 is TGTGCCAGCCTGCGGGGGGCGTCCAAAAACATTCAGTACTTC. J is TRBJ2-4 and V is TRBV2, with 8 bases aligning to TRBD2. Trimming cost V 8 bases and J 2 bases; bases outside gene matches: 5. CDR1 and CDR2 (germline): SNHLY, FYNNEI. The CDR3 extends over 14 amino acids.